This T cell receptor (beta chain) is from a study of T cells in Graves' hyperthyroidism and ophthalmopathy (dated by TCRdb to about 2019). Study-level background: Peripheral blood was collected at initial diagnosis, before any treatment. To identify TCR V-J signatures that set the groups apart, the researchers used a discovery cohort of 100 patients, made up of around 42 with Graves' ophthalmopathy and 55 to 65 with stable Graves' hyperthyroidism. Once sampling was done, hyperthyroidism patients were given methimazole at a starting dose of 30 mg daily, whereas ophthalmopathy patients were given high-dose intravenous methylprednisolone. The paper reports TCR Vbeta CDR3 sequencing of about 140 peripheral blood samples: under 45 ophthalmopathy, approximately 74 hyperthyroidism and approximately 17 progressor patients. Prospective prediction of ophthalmopathy was tested in an independent validation cohort consisting of 18 hyperthyroidism patients and 15 or so patients who later progressed to ophthalmopathy. In six Graves' hyperthyroidism patients, the study also compared T-cell repertoires from thyroid tissue with T-cell repertoires from blood. For training and testing, the approximately 97 patients in the discovery cohort were randomly divided in a 7:3 ratio.

Amplification of TCR beta CDR3 regions was carried out from RNA transcripts. A first-round RT-PCR of the TCR CDR3 used the HTBI primer set with the Qiagen OneStep RT-PCR kit. The libraries were constructed in a second round of multiplex PCR and then size-selected and purified. The libraries were sequenced on an Illumina HiSeq2000 using paired-end 100 bp reads. Turning to the authors' computational methods: Raw data were processed with SOAPnuke, discarding reads with adapters, uncalled bases, mean Phred below 15, or no exact constant-primer or identifier match. COPE v1.2.5 was used to merge the high-quality paired reads, and each unique nucleotide sequence was defined as a clonotype. Clonotypes were aligned to IMGT TRBV, TRBD and TRBJ reference segments using MiTCR v1.1. Analysis was restricted to V-J combinations with a frequency above 0.0001, which covered over 98% of repertoires. The TCS score was defined as the ratio of F50 (clonal expansion) to E x V (chaos), calculated using BLOSUM62-based TCRdist between CDR3 peptides within each V-J. Welch's t-statistics and random forest reduced 450 to 600 V-J features to 10 to 15, which were used in a naive Bayes classifier (R e1071). Using fastp at Q25 and MiXCR, TCRdb reprocessed the public reads and kept productive beta chains. Each CDR3 protein gets just one entry, which takes the most common genes and DNA from the rows behind it. The V and J calls here are based on TCRdb, not the publication. Across this sample there are a few hundred thousand distinct CDR3 sequences, with approximately 16% seen only once. The ten biggest clones cover less than 3.5% of the sample.

Ophthalmopathy patients had moderately to severely active disease, Clinical Activity Score of at least 3, NOSPECS grade of at least 4, and duration under 3 months. Any patient with an uncontrolled infection, another autoimmune disease, pregnancy or lactation was excluded. Diagnoses were based on clinical symptoms, serum thyroxine and TRAb, thyroid ultrasound and orbital computed tomography. Ficoll-Paque density gradient centrifugation was used to isolate PBMCs from 10 ml of fresh peripheral blood. Trizol reagent was used to extract total RNA, and RNA quality was then checked on an Agilent 2100 Bioanalyzer. Study-wide findings and limitations: In validation, progression to ophthalmopathy was predicted by the model with about 70% sensitivity and approximately 78% specificity, a median of approximately 6.5 months before onset. A 13 V-J signature model separated ophthalmopathy from stable hyperthyroidism, with approximately 87% sensitivity and about 81% specificity in cross-validation and 80%/75% in testing. Most expanded thyroid clonotypes (frequency above 0.001) were also detected in blood, suggesting blood repertoires may reflect thyroid immune responses. Sample size was not statistically predetermined, and blinding of investigators to group allocation was not performed.

About this clonotype itself: Its antigen has not been determined. Base qualities are not provided; no much larger clone lies one nucleotide away.

The source material was blood. The sequence came from a woman aged 40 to 49 with Graves' ophthalmopathy.

The DNA sequence follows: TGTGCCAGCAGTTTGTACAGCACAACTAATGAAAAACTGTTTTTT. Its protein reads: CASSLYSTTNEKLFF. Recombination linked TRBV6-1 to TRBJ1-4; the D gene assignment is ambiguous. Sequences MNHNS (CDR1) and SASEGT (CDR2) are obtained from the germline V gene. V is shortened by 5 bases, J by 0 bases, and the region joining them spans 10 bases. From its cysteine to its phenylalanine, the CDR3 spans 15 amino acids. Just CDR3 DNA is preserved here, 45 bases in frame from base 1.